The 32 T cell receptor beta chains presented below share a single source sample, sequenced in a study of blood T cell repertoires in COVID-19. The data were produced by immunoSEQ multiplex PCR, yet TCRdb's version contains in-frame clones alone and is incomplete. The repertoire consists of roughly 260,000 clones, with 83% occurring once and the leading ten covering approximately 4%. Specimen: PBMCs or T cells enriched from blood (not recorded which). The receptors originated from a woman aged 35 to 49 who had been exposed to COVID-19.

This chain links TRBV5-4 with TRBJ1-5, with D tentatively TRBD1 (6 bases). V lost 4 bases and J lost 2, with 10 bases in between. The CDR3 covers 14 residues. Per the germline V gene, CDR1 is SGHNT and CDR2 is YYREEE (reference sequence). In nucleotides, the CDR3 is TGTGCCAGCAGCACCGAGGGGGGCAATCAGCCCCAGCATTTT. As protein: CASSTEGGNQPQHF.

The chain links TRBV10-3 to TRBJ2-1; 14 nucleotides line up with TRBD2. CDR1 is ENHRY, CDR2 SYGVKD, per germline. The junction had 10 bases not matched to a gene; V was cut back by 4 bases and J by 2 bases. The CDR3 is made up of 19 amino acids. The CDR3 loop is CAISGARLAGGRAYNEQFF. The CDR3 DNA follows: TGTGCCATCAGTGGCGCGAGACTAGCGGGGGGGCGGGCCTACAATGAGCAGTTCTTC.

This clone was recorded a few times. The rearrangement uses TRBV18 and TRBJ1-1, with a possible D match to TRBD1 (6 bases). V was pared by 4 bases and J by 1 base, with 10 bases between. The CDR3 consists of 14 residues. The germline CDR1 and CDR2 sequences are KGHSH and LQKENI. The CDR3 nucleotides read TGTGCCAGCTCACTGGACAGAAAGAACACTGAAGCTTTCTTT. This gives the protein CASSLDRKNTEAFF.

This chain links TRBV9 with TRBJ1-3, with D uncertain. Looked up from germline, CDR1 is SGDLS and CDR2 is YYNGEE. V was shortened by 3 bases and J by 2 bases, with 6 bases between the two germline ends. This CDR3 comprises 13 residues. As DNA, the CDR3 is TGTGCCAGCAGCGCGGGTGCTGGAAACACCATATATTTT. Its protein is CASSAGAGNTIYF. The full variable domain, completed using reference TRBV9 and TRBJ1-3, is DSGVTQTPKHLITATGQRVTLRCSPRSGDLSVYWYQQSLDQGLQFLIQYYNGEERAKGNILERFSAQQFPDLHSELNLSSLELGDSALYFCASSAGAGNTIYFGEGSWLTVV.

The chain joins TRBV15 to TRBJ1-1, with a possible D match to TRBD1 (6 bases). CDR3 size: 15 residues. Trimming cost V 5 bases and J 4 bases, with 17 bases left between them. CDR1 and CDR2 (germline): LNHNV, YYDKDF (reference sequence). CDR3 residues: CATSLPGTLGTEAFF. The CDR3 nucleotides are TGTGCCACCAGCCTTCCCGGGACACTCGGCACTGAAGCTTTCTTT.

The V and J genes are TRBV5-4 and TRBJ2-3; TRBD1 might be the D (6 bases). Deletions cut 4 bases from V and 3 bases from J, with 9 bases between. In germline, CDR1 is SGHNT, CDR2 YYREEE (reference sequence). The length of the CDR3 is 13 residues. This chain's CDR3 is CASSLQGTDTQYF. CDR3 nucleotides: TGTGCCAGCAGCCTTCAGGGGACAGATACGCAGTATTTT. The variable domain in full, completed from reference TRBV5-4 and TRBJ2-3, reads ETGVTQSPTHLIKTRGQQVTLRCSSQSGHNTVSWYQQALGQGPQFIFQYYREEENGRGNFPPRFSGLQFPNYSSELNVNALELDDSALYLCASSLQGTDTQYFGPGTRLTVL.

In DNA, the CDR3 is TGTGCCAGCTCACCACCGTCAGCTGGCGGGGGGGCCCGGGAGCAGTACTTC. Translated: CASSPPSAGGGAREQYF. The chain links TRBV18 to TRBJ2-7, with 9 bases lining up with TRBD2. Germline CDR1 and CDR2: KGHSH and LQKENI. The trim removed 0 bases at V and 7 bases at J, leaving 13 bases unmatched. CDR3 length equals 17 residues.

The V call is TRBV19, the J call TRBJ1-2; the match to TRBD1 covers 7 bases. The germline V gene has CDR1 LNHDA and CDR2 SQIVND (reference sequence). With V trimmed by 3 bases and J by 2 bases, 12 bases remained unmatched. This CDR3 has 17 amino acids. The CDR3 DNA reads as TGTGCCAGTAGTATCGGGCGACAGGGAAAGAGGAACTATGGCTACACCTTC. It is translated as CASSIGRQGKRNYGYTF.

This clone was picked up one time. Written as DNA, the CDR3 is TGTGCCAGCAGCCCAAGCCCGACAGGGGGGGGCACCGGGGAGCTGTTTTTT. Translation: CASSPSPTGGGTGELFF. The chain carries TRBV7-3 and TRBJ2-2; 9 bases fit TRBD1. V shed 5 bases, J shed 4 bases, and the junction held 11 bases outside the gene matches. Per germline, CDR1 SGHTA and CDR2 FQGTGA. The CDR3 consists of 17 residues. Looking up the rest from reference TRBV7-3 and TRBJ2-2 gives the full variable domain: GAGVSQTPSNKVTEKGKYVELRCDPISGHTALYWYRQSLGQGPEFLIYFQGTGAADDSGLPNDRFFAVRPEGSVSTLKIQRTERGDSAVYLCASSPSPTGGGTGELFFGEGSRLTVL.

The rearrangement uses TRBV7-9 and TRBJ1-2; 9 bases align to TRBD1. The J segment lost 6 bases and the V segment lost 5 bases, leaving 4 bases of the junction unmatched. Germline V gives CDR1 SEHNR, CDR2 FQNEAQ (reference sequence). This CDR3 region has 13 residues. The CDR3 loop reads CASSRGQGHGYTF. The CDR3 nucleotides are TGTGCCAGCAGCCGTGGACAGGGGCATGGCTACACCTTC.

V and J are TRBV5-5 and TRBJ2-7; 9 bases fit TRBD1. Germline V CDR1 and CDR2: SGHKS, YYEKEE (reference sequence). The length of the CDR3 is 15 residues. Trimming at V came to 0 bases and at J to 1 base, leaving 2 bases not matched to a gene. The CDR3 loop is CASSLGTGESYEQYF. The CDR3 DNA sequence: TGTGCCAGCAGCTTGGGGACAGGGGAATCCTACGAGCAGTACTTC.

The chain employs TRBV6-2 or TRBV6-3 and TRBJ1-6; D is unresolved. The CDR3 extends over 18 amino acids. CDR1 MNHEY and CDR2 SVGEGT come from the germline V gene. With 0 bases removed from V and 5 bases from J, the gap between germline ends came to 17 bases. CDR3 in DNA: TGTGCCAGCAGTTACTCCGAGGCGAGGGAAGCGGATAATTCACCCCTCCACTTT. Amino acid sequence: CASSYSEAREADNSPLHF.

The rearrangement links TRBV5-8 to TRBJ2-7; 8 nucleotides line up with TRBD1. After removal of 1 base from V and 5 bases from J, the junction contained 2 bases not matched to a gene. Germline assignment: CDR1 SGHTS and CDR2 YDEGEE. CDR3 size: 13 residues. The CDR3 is CASSLRTGHEQYF. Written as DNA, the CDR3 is TGTGCCAGCAGCTTGCGGACAGGGCACGAGCAGTACTTC.

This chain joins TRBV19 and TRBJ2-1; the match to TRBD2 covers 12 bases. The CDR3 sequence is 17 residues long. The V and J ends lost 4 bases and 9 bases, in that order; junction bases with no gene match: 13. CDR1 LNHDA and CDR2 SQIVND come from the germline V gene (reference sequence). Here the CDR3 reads CASSRHRETSGSGEQFF. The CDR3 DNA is TGTGCCAGTAGTAGGCATAGGGAGACTAGCGGGAGCGGTGAGCAGTTCTTC.

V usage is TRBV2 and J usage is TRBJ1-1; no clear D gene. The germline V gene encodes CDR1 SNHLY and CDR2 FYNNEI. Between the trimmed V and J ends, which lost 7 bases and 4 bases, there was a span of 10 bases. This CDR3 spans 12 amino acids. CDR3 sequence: CASKQVATEAFF. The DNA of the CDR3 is TGTGCCAGCAAACAAGTGGCCACTGAAGCTTTCTTT.

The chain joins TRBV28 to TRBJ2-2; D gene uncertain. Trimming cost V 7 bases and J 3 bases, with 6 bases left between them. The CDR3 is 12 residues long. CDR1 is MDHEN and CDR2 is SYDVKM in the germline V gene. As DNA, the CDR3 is TGTGCCAGCAACCGGGACACCGGGGAGCTGTTTTTT. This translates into CASNRDTGELFF. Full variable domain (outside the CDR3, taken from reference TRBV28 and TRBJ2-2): DVKVTQSSRYLVKRTGEKVFLECVQDMDHENMFWYRQDPGLGLRLIYFSYDVKMKEKGDIPEGYSVSREKKERFSLILESASTNQTSMYLCASNRDTGELFFGEGSRLTVL.

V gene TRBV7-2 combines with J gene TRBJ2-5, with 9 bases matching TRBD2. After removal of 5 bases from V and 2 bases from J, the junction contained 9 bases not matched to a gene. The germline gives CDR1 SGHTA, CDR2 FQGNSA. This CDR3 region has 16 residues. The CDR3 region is CASSERKSGGQETQYF. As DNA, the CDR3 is TGTGCCAGCAGCGAAAGAAAGAGCGGGGGGCAAGAGACCCAGTACTTC.

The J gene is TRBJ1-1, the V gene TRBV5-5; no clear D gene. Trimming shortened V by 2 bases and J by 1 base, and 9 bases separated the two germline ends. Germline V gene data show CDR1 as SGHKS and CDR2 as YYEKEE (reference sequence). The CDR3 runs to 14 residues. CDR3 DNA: TGTGCCAGCAGCTTACGGACTGGGAACACTGAAGCTTTCTTT. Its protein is CASSLRTGNTEAFF.

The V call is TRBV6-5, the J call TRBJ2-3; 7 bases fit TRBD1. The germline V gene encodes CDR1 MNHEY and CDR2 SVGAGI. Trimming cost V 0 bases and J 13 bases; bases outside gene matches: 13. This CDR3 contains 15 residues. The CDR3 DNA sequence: TGTGCCAGCAGTTACTCGACGGCGGTGGGGCAGGGGGAGTATTTT. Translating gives CASSYSTAVGQGEYF.

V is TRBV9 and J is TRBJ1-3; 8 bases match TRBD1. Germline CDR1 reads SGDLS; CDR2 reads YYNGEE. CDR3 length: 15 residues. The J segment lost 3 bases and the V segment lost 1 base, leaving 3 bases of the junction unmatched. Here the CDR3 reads CASSVTGGYGNTIYF. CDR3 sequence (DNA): TGTGCCAGCAGCGTAACAGGGGGTTATGGAAACACCATATATTTT.

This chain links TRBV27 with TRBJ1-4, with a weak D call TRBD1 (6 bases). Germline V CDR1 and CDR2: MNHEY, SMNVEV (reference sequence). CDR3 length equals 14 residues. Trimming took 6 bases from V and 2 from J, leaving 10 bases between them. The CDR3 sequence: CASRGGATNEKLFF. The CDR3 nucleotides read TGTGCCAGCAGGGGGGGGGCGACTAATGAAAAACTGTTTTTT.

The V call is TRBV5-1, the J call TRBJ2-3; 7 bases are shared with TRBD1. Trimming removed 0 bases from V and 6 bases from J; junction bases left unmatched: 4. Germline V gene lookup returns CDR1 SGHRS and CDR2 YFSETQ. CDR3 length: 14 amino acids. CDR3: CASSLETGVDTQYF. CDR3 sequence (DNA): TGCGCCAGCAGCTTGGAAACAGGGGTGGATACGCAGTATTTT.

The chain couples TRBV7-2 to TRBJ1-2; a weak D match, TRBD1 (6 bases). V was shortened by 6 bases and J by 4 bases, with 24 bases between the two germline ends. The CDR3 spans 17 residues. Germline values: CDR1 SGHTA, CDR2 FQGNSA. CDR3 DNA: TGTGCCAGCAGTTCGGGGGGGCAGATCTCCCATATCTATGGCTACACCTTC. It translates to CASSSGGQISHIYGYTF.

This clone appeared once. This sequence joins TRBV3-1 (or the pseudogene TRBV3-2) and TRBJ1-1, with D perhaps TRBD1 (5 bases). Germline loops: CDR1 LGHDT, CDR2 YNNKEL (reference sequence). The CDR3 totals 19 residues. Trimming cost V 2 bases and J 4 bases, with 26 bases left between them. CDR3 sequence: CASSQKSVRRGRGFTEAFF. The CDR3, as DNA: TGTGCCAGCAGCCAAAAAAGCGTGAGGCGGGGACGGGGGTTCACTGAAGCTTTCTTT.

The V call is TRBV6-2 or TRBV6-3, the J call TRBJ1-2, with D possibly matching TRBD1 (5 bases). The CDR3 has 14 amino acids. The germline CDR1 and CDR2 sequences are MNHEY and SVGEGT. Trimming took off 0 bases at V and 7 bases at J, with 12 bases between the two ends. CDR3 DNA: TGTGCCAGCAGTTACTCGGCGGGGGGAAGTGGCTACACCTTC. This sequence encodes CASSYSAGGSGYTF.

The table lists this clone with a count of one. CDR3 amino acids: CSVEGAGEPQHF. CDR3 coding DNA: TGCAGCGTTGAAGGGGCGGGGGAGCCCCAGCATTTT. The chain has TRBV29-1 and TRBJ1-5; a weak D match, TRBD1 (5 bases). The CDR3 is 12 residues long. Trimming removed 1 base at V and 8 bases at J, with 9 bases between. Germline V gives CDR1 SQVTM, CDR2 ANQGSEA.

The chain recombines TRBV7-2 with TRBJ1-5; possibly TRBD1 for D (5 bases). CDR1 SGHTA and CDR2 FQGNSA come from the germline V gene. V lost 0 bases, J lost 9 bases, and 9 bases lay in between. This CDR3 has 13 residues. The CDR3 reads CASSLARERPQHF. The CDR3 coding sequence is TGTGCCAGCAGCTTAGCCAGGGAAAGGCCCCAGCATTTT. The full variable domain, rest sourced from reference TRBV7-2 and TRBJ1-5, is GAGVSQSPSNKVTEKGKDVELRCDPISGHTALYWYRQSLGQGLEFLIYFQGNSAPDKSGLPSDRFSAERTGGSVSTLTIQRTQQEDSAVYLCASSLARERPQHFGDGTRLSIL.

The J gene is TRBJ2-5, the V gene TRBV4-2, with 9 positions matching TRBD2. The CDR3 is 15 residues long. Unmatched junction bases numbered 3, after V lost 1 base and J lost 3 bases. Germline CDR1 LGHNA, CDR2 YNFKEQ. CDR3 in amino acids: CASSQVAGEKETQYF. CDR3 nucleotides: TGTGCCAGCAGCCAAGTAGCGGGGGAAAAAGAGACCCAGTACTTC.

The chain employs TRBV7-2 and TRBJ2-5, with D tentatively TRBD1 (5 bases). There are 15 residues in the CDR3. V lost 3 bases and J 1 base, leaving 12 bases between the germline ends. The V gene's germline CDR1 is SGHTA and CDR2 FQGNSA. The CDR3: CASSFSQGGQETQYF. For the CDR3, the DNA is TGTGCCAGCAGCTTCTCTCAGGGTGGCCAAGAGACCCAGTACTTC.

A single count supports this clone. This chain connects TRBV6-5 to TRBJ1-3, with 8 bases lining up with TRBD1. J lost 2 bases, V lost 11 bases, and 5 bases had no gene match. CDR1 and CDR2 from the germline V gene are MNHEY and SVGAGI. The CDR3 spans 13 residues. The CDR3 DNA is TGTGCCCACAGACAGGGGCCTGGAAACACCATATATTTT. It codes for CAHRQGPGNTIYF.

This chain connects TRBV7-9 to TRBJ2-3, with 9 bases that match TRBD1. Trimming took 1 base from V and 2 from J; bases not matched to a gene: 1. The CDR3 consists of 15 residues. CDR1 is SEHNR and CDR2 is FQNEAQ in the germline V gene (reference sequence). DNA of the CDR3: TGTGCCAGCAGCTTAGGGACAGGGGACACAGATACGCAGTATTTT. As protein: CASSLGTGDTDTQYF.

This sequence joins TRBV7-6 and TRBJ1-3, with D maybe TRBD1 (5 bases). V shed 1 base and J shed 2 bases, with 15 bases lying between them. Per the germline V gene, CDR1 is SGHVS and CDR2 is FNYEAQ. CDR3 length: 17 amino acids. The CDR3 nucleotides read TGTGCCAGCAGCTTAGAACCCGCGCCAGGGCCTGGAAACACCATATATTTT. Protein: CASSLEPAPGPGNTIYF.